The entry below gives a single TCR beta chain sequence along with its context. Its target is unknown. The sample belongs to a study of cytomegalovirus exposure and HLA in healthy donors. Study conclusions and caveats: In a later analysis, compared with equally common non-associated chains, HLA-associated beta chains were more expanded.

Amplification used 60 Vbeta primers and 13 Jbeta primers. Clones were read by immunoSEQ multiplex PCR, and TCRdb kept only the in-frame ones, dropping some. Among around 120,000 clones listed, around four fifths were seen once. The CDR3 sequence is 14 residues long. The germline CDR1 and CDR2 sequences are GTSNPN and SVGIG (reference sequence). V gave up 3 bases and J gave up 3 bases, with 12 bases separating them. Healthy bone marrow donors made up the donor group. The V gene is TRBV30, the J gene TRBJ1-5; TRBD1 might be the D (6 bases). The clonotype comes from a man aged 55 to 70 in good health and CMV-seropositive. Sequences were obtained from PBMCs. In nucleotides, the CDR3 is TGTGCCTGGAGCGAAGGACAGATCAATCAGCCCCAGCATTTT. It specifies CAWSEGQINQPQHF.